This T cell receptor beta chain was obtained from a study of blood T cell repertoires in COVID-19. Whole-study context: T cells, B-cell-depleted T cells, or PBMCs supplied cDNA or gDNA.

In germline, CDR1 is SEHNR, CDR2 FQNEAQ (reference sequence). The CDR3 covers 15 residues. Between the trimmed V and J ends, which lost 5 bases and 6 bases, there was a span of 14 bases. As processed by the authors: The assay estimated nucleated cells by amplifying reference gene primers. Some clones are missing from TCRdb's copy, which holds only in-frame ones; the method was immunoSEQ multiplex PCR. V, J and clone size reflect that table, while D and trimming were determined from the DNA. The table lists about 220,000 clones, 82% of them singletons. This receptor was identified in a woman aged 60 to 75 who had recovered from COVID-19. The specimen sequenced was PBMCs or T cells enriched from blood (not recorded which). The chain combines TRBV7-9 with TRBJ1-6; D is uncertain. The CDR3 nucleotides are TGTGCCAGCAGCACCTTATATTTGGCTAATTCACCCCTCCACTTT. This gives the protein CASSTLYLANSPLHF.